The present entry profiles one T cell receptor beta chain with its context. Its antigen is not identified. The CDR3 covers 14 residues. Trimming left V 1 base short and J 4 bases short, with 8 bases between. Germline CDR1 reads MGHRA; CDR2 reads YSYEKL. This entry is derived from a study of shared clonotypes between healthy human individuals. Study-wide findings and caveats: Incomplete sequencing of sorted subsets was indicated by rarefaction despite large depth.

TCRdb's copy holds only in-frame clones and misses some; the assay was immunoSEQ multiplex PCR. The sample gives about 610,000 clones, about 97% of which show up once; around 0.06% is in the top ten. The chain is built from TRBV4-1 and TRBJ2-1; no firm D call. Sample: naive CD4+ T cells sorted from blood. Subset denoted: CD45RA+ positively selected. The receptor was derived from a woman aged 25 to 39 in good health. CDR3 loop: CASSQVPSYNEQFF. The DNA of the CDR3 is TGCGCCAGCAGCCAAGTTCCCAGTTACAATGAGCAGTTCTTC.